Following are 22 T cell receptor beta chains from one sample sequenced in a study of human T cells and chemical hapten exposure. MiXCR, run by TCRdb on the RACE reads, gives a single entry per CDR3 protein. The sample lists 200,000 to 300,000 distinct CDR3 sequences; about 9% were seen once. Time point indicated: pre-sensitization, week 0. The treatment is: therapeutic diphenylcyclopropenone sensitization with weekly scalp DPC. Sequencing was performed on whole blood, taken in connection with sensitization to the hapten diphenylcyclopropenone (DPC). These receptors all come from a woman aged 35 to 49 with alopecia areata. Some clones in this sample may be carry-over from other donors' samples.

The chain links TRBV12-3 or TRBV12-4 to TRBJ1-4, with D perhaps TRBD1 (6 bases). Trimming removed 5 bases at V and 6 bases at J, with 16 bases between. This CDR3 region has 15 residues. The CDR3 DNA reads as TGTGCCAGCAGTCCCGCAACAGGGAAGGATGAAAAACTGTTTTTT. Protein product: CASSPATGKDEKLFF.

This clonotype came up many times. V and J are TRBV11-2 and TRBJ2-1, with 9 bases that match TRBD2. Trimming at V came to 4 bases and at J to 7 bases, leaving 11 bases not matched to a gene. The CDR3 is 16 residues long. From germline, CDR1 is SGHAT and CDR2 FQNNGV. The CDR3 nucleotides read TGTGCCAGCAGCTCCCGGGGCGGGAGGGAGTTAAATGAGCAGTTCTTC. The encoded protein is CASSSRGGRELNEQFF.

This clonotype has only a few counts. J is TRBJ2-6 and V is TRBV2; D is undetermined. Trimming stripped 4 bases from V and 4 bases from J, with 5 bases between. The CDR3 covers 13 residues. Germline V CDR1 and CDR2: SNHLY, FYNNEI. The chain's CDR3 is CASSARGANVLTF. As DNA, the CDR3 is TGTGCCAGCAGTGCGCGGGGGGCCAACGTCCTGACTTTC.

The chain joins TRBV12-3 or TRBV12-4 to TRBJ2-3, with D unresolved. The CDR3 is 13 residues long. Trimming removed 2 bases from V and 3 bases from J, with 6 bases in between. As DNA, the CDR3 is TGTGCCAGCAGTTTATTACAGACAGATACGCAGTATTTT. It codes for CASSLLQTDTQYF.

CDR3 residues: CASSSLAHGSQPQHF. The CDR3 DNA is TGTGCCAGCAGCTCGTTGGCACATGGTTCGCAGCCCCAGCATTTT. The V call is TRBV5-5, the J call TRBJ1-5; D is uncertain. The CDR3 is made up of 15 amino acids. Trimming left V 3 bases short and J 7 bases short, with 17 bases between. Germline V lookup: CDR1 SGHKS, CDR2 YYEKEE (reference sequence).

This clonotype was counted between two and nine times. V and J are TRBV29-1 and TRBJ1-2; no clear D. Germline lookup yields CDR1 SQVTM and CDR2 ANQGSEA. V was pared by 5 bases and J by 7 bases, with 20 bases between. The CDR3 is 14 residues long. The DNA for the CDR3 is TGCAGCGTTCTCGGGAACCGGAACCTGGGTGGCTACACCTTC. The encoded protein is CSVLGNRNLGGYTF. Looking up the rest from reference TRBV29-1 and TRBJ1-2 gives the full variable domain: SAVISQKPSRDICQRGTSLTIQCQVDSQVTMMFWYRQQPGQSLTLIATANQGSEATYESGFVIDKFPISRPNLTFSTLTVSNMSPEDSSIYLCSVLGNRNLGGYTFGSGTRLTVV.

The rearrangement links TRBV7-3 to TRBJ2-6; no reliable D call. The germline V and J ends were trimmed by 4 bases and 0 bases, with 10 bases remaining between them. The germline V gene encodes CDR1 SGHTA and CDR2 FQGTGA. The length of the CDR3 is 16 residues. The CDR3 DNA follows: TGTGCCAGCAGCTCCCGACCGAACTCTGGGGCCAACGTCCTGACTTTC. Its protein product is CASSSRPNSGANVLTF.

This clonotype has more than one count but fewer than ten. The chain is built from TRBV6-5 and TRBJ1-2, with D possibly being TRBD1 (6 bases). The V gene's germline CDR1 is MNHEY and CDR2 SVGAGI. The V end lost 8 bases, the J end lost 4 bases, and 20 bases lay between the germline ends. This CDR3 has 15 amino acids. The CDR3 here is CASSLRGQGLYGYTF. DNA of the CDR3: TGTGCCAGCTCCCTACGGGGGCAGGGCCTCTATGGCTACACCTTC.

This clonotype was observed a few times. The chain is built from TRBV15 and TRBJ1-2; weak D call: TRBD1 (5 bases). Germline CDR1 reads LNHNV; CDR2 reads YYDKDF (reference sequence). The CDR3 has 13 amino acids. The ends were cut back, 0 bases at V and 8 bases at J, with 10 bases in the middle. The CDR3 sequence is CATSREAGRGYTF. The CDR3 DNA reads TGTGCCACCAGCAGAGAGGCGGGGCGAGGCTACACCTTC.

This clonotype was recorded many times. The chain uses TRBV6-1 and TRBJ2-1; 9 nucleotides match TRBD2. Germline CDR1 MNHNS, CDR2 SASEGT. CDR3 length: 16 residues. J was trimmed by 7 bases and V by 3 bases; bases with no gene match: 10. The CDR3 region has the DNA TGTGCCAGCAGTGACACCGGGACTAGCCCCGTTAATGAGCAGTTCTTC. It is translated as CASSDTGTSPVNEQFF.

This chain joins TRBV4-2 and TRBJ2-1; no clear D gene. There are 15 residues in the CDR3. Trimming left V 6 bases short and J 2 bases short, with 14 bases between. Germline assignment: CDR1 LGHNA and CDR2 YNFKEQ. The CDR3 DNA is TGTGCCAGCAGTCCCGAACCAAAGGCCTACAATGAGCAGTTCTTC. It specifies CASSPEPKAYNEQFF.

This clonotype was seen a handful of times. The J gene is TRBJ1-4, the V gene TRBV28; 8 bases align to TRBD1. CDR3 length: 15 residues. CDR1 MDHEN and CDR2 SYDVKM come from the germline V gene. The ends lost 4 bases at V and 5 bases at J; junction bases unmatched: 6. The CDR3 sequence is CASSSTTGVNEKLFF. DNA for the CDR3: TGTGCCAGCAGTTCCACGACAGGGGTAAATGAAAAACTGTTTTTT.

This clonotype has at least ten counts. The chain has TRBV18 and TRBJ2-1, with TRBD1 as a possible D gene (6 bases). The CDR3 runs 15 residues. V was cut by 6 bases and J by 3 bases, with 15 bases left in between. Germline CDR1 reads KGHSH; CDR2 reads LQKENI. As DNA, the CDR3 is TGTGCCAGCTCCCCCGGGCAGGGGAACTACAATGAGCAGTTCTTC. This codes for CASSPGQGNYNEQFF. Together with reference TRBV18 and TRBJ2-1, the CDR3 gives the full variable domain: NAGVMQNPRHLVRRRGQEARLRCSPMKGHSHVYWYRQLPEEGLKFMVYLQKENIIDESGMPKERFSAEFPKEGPSILRIQQVVRGDSAAYFCASSPGQGNYNEQFFGPGTRLTVL.

This sequence joins TRBV3-1 and TRBJ2-7; 7 nucleotides align to TRBD1. Trimming removed 1 base from V and 9 bases from J; junction bases left unmatched: 0. This CDR3 comprises 11 residues. The germline V gene has CDR1 LGHDT and CDR2 YNNKEL (reference sequence). This chain's CDR3 is CASSQGQGQYF. The CDR3 nucleotides are TGTGCCAGCAGCCAAGGACAGGGGCAGTACTTC.

This clonotype was observed at least ten times. The V call is TRBV15, the J call TRBJ2-7; D ambiguous. Germline CDR1 reads LNHNV; CDR2 reads YYDKDF (reference sequence). The CDR3 has 13 amino acids. V gave up 5 bases and J gave up 2 bases, with 10 bases separating them. For the CDR3, the DNA is TGTGCCACCAGCGGCCGAGGTACCTACGAGCAGTACTTC. Its translation: CATSGRGTYEQYF. Combining the CDR3 with reference TRBV15 and TRBJ2-7 gives the whole variable domain DAMVIQNPRYQVTQFGKPVTLSCSQTLNHNVMYWYQQKSSQAPKLLFHYYDKDFNNEADTPDNFQSRRPNTSFCFLDIRSPGLGDTAMYLCATSGRGTYEQYFGPGTRLTVT.

A few counts support this clonotype. This rearrangement joins TRBV7-2 to TRBJ1-2; no clear D gene. Trimming shortened V by 3 bases and J by 6 bases, and 8 bases separated the two germline ends. CDR3 size: 12 residues. CDR1 and CDR2 (germline): SGHTA, FQGNSA. CDR3 DNA: TGTGCCAGCAGCTTGAACGAGAATGGCTACACCTTC. It is translated as CASSLNENGYTF.

This chain links TRBV6-2 or TRBV6-3 with TRBJ2-1, with 7 bases that match TRBD2. The V segment lost 6 bases and the J segment 10 bases; nucleotides outside the gene matches: 12. The length of the CDR3 is 14 residues. The germline V gene encodes CDR1 MNHEY and CDR2 SVGEGT. In DNA form, the CDR3 reads TGTGCCAGCAGCCTTAGCGGGCCCTATGCCGAGCAGTTCTTC. It translates to CASSLSGPYAEQFF.

This clonotype was detected only a few times. This chain uses TRBV28 with TRBJ1-5; D is perhaps TRBD1 (5 bases). The length of the CDR3 is 16 residues. Trimming took 2 bases from V and 6 from J, leaving 17 bases between them. The germline V gene has CDR1 MDHEN and CDR2 SYDVKM. CDR3 residues: CASSLVIGQGGQPQHF. DNA of the CDR3: TGTGCCAGCAGTTTAGTTATCGGCCAGGGCGGTCAGCCCCAGCATTTT. The variable domain in full, with the rest retrieved from reference TRBV28 and TRBJ1-5, is DVKVTQSSRYLVKRTGEKVFLECVQDMDHENMFWYRQDPGLGLRLIYFSYDVKMKEKGDIPEGYSVSREKKERFSLILESASTNQTSMYLCASSLVIGQGGQPQHFGDGTRLSIL.

This clonotype was detected ten times or more. The chain is built from TRBV6-2 or TRBV6-3 and TRBJ2-2; D remains ambiguous. This CDR3 region has 13 residues. Germline V CDR1 and CDR2: MNHEY, SVGEGT. Trimming removed 7 bases from V and 1 base from J, with 7 bases in between. CDR3: CASNGQNTGELFF. DNA for the CDR3: TGTGCCAGCAATGGGCAGAACACCGGGGAGCTGTTTTTT.

This clonotype was seen many times. V is TRBV28 and J is TRBJ2-2, with TRBD2 identical over 8 bases. V shed 5 bases and J 5 bases; nucleotides not matched to a gene: 16. The length of the CDR3 is 18 residues. Germline lookup yields CDR1 MDHEN and CDR2 SYDVKM. In nucleotides, the CDR3 is TGTGCCAGCAGTCTCCCCCCGGGACTAGTACGGCGGACCGGGGAGCTGTTTTTT. As protein: CASSLPPGLVRRTGELFF.

This clonotype was detected only a few times. This sequence joins TRBV9 and TRBJ1-2; perhaps TRBD1 as D (5 bases). The germline CDR1 and CDR2 sequences are SGDLS and YYNGEE. V shed 0 bases and J shed 4 bases, with 13 bases lying between them. The CDR3 contains 15 residues. In nucleotides, the CDR3 is TGTGCCAGCAGCGTAGCGCGGGGGACGGCCTATGGCTACACCTTC. Amino acids: CASSVARGTAYGYTF.

The sample holds a few counts of this clonotype. The chain joins TRBV7-2 to TRBJ1-2; D call uncertain. Germline V gene lookup returns CDR1 SGHTA and CDR2 FQGNSA. With 7 bases removed from V and 0 bases from J, the gap between germline ends came to 9 bases. The CDR3 length is 13 residues. The CDR3 sequence is CASMTRANYGYTF. The CDR3 DNA reads as TGTGCCAGCATGACGCGGGCTAACTATGGCTACACCTTC.